This T cell receptor (beta chain) was observed in a study of somatic mutations in cytotoxic T cells in rheumatoid arthritis. General study findings and limits: The study found that the largest CD8+ clone exceeded 20% of CD8+ cells in about an eighth of the 65 patients. Statistical analysis of the slight TRBV07 underrepresentation in rheumatoid arthritis patients did not adjust for multiple comparisons.

On this clone itself: Its target is not known.

The CDR3 sequence is 18 residues long. Germline V gene lookup returns CDR1 SGHTA and CDR2 FQGNSA. Germline trimming cut 2 bases from V and 0 bases from J; bases unmatched to any gene: 5. Source study methods: Matching published virus-specific TCRB sequences was rare for patient CD8+ clones that were larger than 1%. The protocol was immunoSEQ multiplex PCR, while the TCRdb copy is restricted to in-frame clones and leaves out a portion. V and J calls plus clone size are reproduced from that table; the DNA served to infer D and trimming. The data contain around 11,000 clones, 80% to 95% of them singletons.

The clonotype was recovered from a woman aged 18 to 35 with rheumatoid arthritis. The chain has TRBV7-2 and TRBJ2-1; 12 bases map to TRBD2. Material: CD8+ T cells sorted from blood. The CDR3 DNA is TGTGCCAGCAGCTTACGACGGACTAGCGGGATCTCCTACAATGAGCAGTTCTTC. Translating gives CASSLRRTSGISYNEQFF.